This TCR beta chain appears in the sequencing data of a study of T cell clonality in common variable immunodeficiency. This clone was observed at least ten times. Its specificity is unknown. Read coverage stops 3 residues before the CDR3 terminus; the germline J gene supplies the remainder. This table comes from immunoSEQ multiplex PCR, and its TCRdb copy is limited to in-frame clones, with some not included. Listed for the sample are approximately 52,000 clones, none seen a single time. The ends were cut back, 3 bases at V and 1 base at J, with 12 bases in the middle. In germline, CDR1 is DFQATT, CDR2 SNEGSKA (reference sequence). The CDR3 is made up of 14 amino acids. Study results and limitations: Fewer TCRbeta clones were shared among CVID subjects than controls. Authors noted CVID clonality's cause needs subpopulation repertoire sequencing.

This chain uses TRBV20-1 with TRBJ2-5; no clear D gene. Source material: peripheral blood mononuclear cells. The sequence was obtained from a person between 18 and 75 years old in good health. CDR3 region: CSARVGAVQETQYF. Incomplete CDR3 DNA: TGCAGTGCTAGGGTGGGTGCGGTCCAAGAGACC.